Shown below are 13 T cell receptor beta chains from a single sample sequenced in a study of OX40 agonist ivuxolimab in advanced cancers. Method: immunoSEQ multiplex PCR; TCRdb's copy keeps in-frame clones and lacks some. The sample contains 6,000 to 8,000 clones, about 70% of which appear only once. This sample comprised CD4+ or CD8+ T cells sorted from blood, obtained in a trial of the OX40 agonist ivuxolimab. All receptors come from an adult with an advanced solid tumor such as melanoma, head and neck, liver or kidney cancer.

The chain's CDR3 is CASRDRGYEQYF. In nucleotides, the CDR3 is TGTGCCAGCCGGGACAGGGGCTACGAGCAGTACTTC. This chain uses TRBV27 with TRBJ2-7; 10 nucleotides agree with TRBD1. Germline V lookup: CDR1 MNHEY, CDR2 SMNVEV (reference sequence). J gave up 3 bases and V 8 bases, and 1 base lay outside the gene matches. The CDR3 contains 12 residues.

The J gene is TRBJ2-1, the V gene TRBV6-1; TRBD2 matches 10 bases. With 2 bases clipped from V and 3 bases from J, the junction kept 1 base outside the gene matches. The CDR3 totals 15 residues. Germline CDR1 and CDR2: MNHNS and SASEGT. The CDR3 protein is CASSELAGDYNEQFF. CDR3 sequence (DNA): TGTGCCAGCAGTGAACTAGCGGGAGACTACAATGAGCAGTTCTTC.

This chain connects TRBV7-3 to TRBJ2-1; D is uncertain. Germline V gene lookup returns CDR1 SGHTA and CDR2 FQGTGA. This CDR3 is built from 13 residues. The V end was cut by 1 base, the J end by 5 bases, with 6 bases between. The CDR3 spells CASSLMADNEQFF. In DNA, the CDR3 is TGTGCCAGCAGCTTAATGGCCGACAATGAGCAGTTCTTC.

This chain connects TRBV7-9 to TRBJ2-3; D might be TRBD2 (5 bases). V was shortened by 1 base and J by 3 bases, with 11 bases between the two germline ends. CDR1 SEHNR and CDR2 FQNEAQ come from the germline V gene (reference sequence). CDR3 size: 15 residues. The CDR3, as DNA: TGTGCCAGCAGCTTAGGTCTTGGGGAGACAGATACGCAGTATTTT. Its protein product is CASSLGLGETDTQYF.

The chain carries TRBV18 and TRBJ2-5; 8 bases fit TRBD2. The CDR3 covers 19 residues. CDR1 is KGHSH and CDR2 is LQKENI in the germline V gene. V was pared by 2 bases and J by 5 bases, with 19 bases of the junction left unmatched. In DNA, the CDR3 is TGTGCCAGCTCACCATATTCATTCGGAGCTAGCGGGTTAGAGGAGACCCAGTACTTC. It codes for CASSPYSFGASGLEETQYF.

This clone was seen only once. The chain joins TRBV10-2 to TRBJ2-7, with TRBD1 matching 7 bases. CDR3 length: 13 residues. After removal of 5 bases from V and 2 bases from J, the junction contained 3 bases not matched to a gene. The V gene's germline CDR1 is WSHSY and CDR2 SAAADI. DNA for the CDR3: TGCGCCAGCAGTCAGGGACAGACCTACGAGCAGTACTTC. It is translated as CASSQGQTYEQYF.

The gene calls are TRBV11-2 and TRBJ2-3, with TRBD2 matching over 7 bases. Trimming cost V 5 bases and J 6 bases; bases outside gene matches: 11. Germline values: CDR1 SGHAT, CDR2 FQNNGV. CDR3 length equals 15 residues. In DNA, the CDR3 is TGTGCCAGCAGCCTCGGGACTACCCTCTTGGATACGCAGTATTTT. It codes for CASSLGTTLLDTQYF.

The rearrangement links TRBV25-1 to TRBJ2-4; D is possibly TRBD2 (5 bases). The CDR3 consists of 13 residues. The V and J ends lost 5 bases and 8 bases respectively, with 13 bases between them. Germline V CDR1 and CDR2: MGHDK, SYGVNS. The CDR3 spells CASSRAEQDIQYF. Here the CDR3 DNA reads TGTGCCAGCAGTAGAGCGGAGCAGGACATTCAGTACTTC.

Regarding this clone: The junction shows a germline mismatch at one end, possibly a read error. The V and J genes are TRBV10-2 and TRBJ1-2; maybe TRBD1 (6 bases). Per the germline V gene, CDR1 is WSHSY and CDR2 is SAAADI. This CDR3 comprises 15 residues. The CDR3 here is CASREFGGQIYGYTF. The DNA for the CDR3 is TGCGCCAGCAGGGAGTTTGGGGGCCAGATCTATGGCTACACCTTC.

The chain couples TRBV9 to TRBJ2-1; D is undetermined. V shed 4 bases and J shed 0 bases, with 11 bases lying between them. The CDR3 totals 15 residues. The germline V gene encodes CDR1 SGDLS and CDR2 YYNGEE. CDR3 sequence: CASSPWTSSYNEQFF. The CDR3 DNA reads as TGTGCCAGCAGCCCATGGACGAGCTCCTACAATGAGCAGTTCTTC.

The J gene is TRBJ2-7, the V gene TRBV6-5, with D possibly TRBD1 on 5 matching bases. V was shortened by 6 bases and J by 4 bases, with 10 bases between the two germline ends. The CDR3 runs to 12 residues. Germline CDR1 is MNHEY and CDR2 is SVGAGI. The CDR3 spells CASSPQGYEQYF. Written as DNA, the CDR3 is TGTGCCAGCAGCCCCCAGGGATACGAGCAGTACTTC.

The chain combines TRBV7-9 with TRBJ2-7; 10 positions agree with TRBD2. V was pared by 5 bases and J by 2 bases, with 6 bases of the junction left unmatched. The CDR3 sequence is 15 residues long. Germline values: CDR1 SEHNR, CDR2 FQNEAQ (reference sequence). The CDR3: CASSPGLAEPYEQYF. CDR3 nucleotide sequence: TGTGCCAGCAGCCCCGGACTAGCGGAACCCTACGAGCAGTACTTC.

This clone qualifies as medium-sized. The chain is built from TRBV6-5 and TRBJ2-1; the D is unclear. CDR1 and CDR2 (germline): MNHEY, SVGAGI. The CDR3 consists of 15 residues. Trimming removed 4 bases from V and 5 bases from J, with 15 bases in between. CDR3 DNA: TGTGCCAGCAGTTTGGATTCGAATGACGACAATGAGCAGTTCTTC. Residues: CASSLDSNDDNEQFF.